One sample yielded the 15 T cell receptor beta chains listed below, sequenced in a study of OX40 agonist ivuxolimab in advanced cancers. TCRdb keeps only in-frame clones here, not all; method: immunoSEQ multiplex PCR. The data contain about 41,000 clones, approximately 80% of them singletons. The starting material was CD4+ or CD8+ T cells sorted from blood, obtained in a trial of the OX40 agonist ivuxolimab. The receptors originated from an adult with an advanced solid tumor such as melanoma, head and neck, liver or kidney cancer.

This chain uses TRBV7-6 with TRBJ2-1; no reliable D call. The CDR3 runs 16 residues. Germline loops: CDR1 SGHVS, CDR2 FNYEAQ. V dropped 1 base and J dropped 8 bases, with 18 bases sitting between them. The DNA for the CDR3 is TGTGCCAGCAGCTTAGGGAACTTGCTAGATGCCGATGAGCAGTTCTTC. Translation gives CASSLGNLLDADEQFF.

V is TRBV15 and J is TRBJ1-1; D may be TRBD1 (6 bases). Trimming took off 3 bases at V and 0 bases at J, with 11 bases between the two ends. The CDR3 sequence is 15 residues long. Germline values: CDR1 LNHNV, CDR2 YYDKDF (reference sequence). CDR3: CATSRPTGLNTEAFF. DNA for the CDR3: TGTGCCACCAGCAGGCCCACAGGGCTGAACACTGAAGCTTTCTTT.

This rearrangement joins TRBV7-9 to TRBJ1-3, with TRBD1 as a possible D gene (5 bases). The CDR3 runs to 15 residues. V lost 3 bases to trimming and J lost 0 bases, with 9 bases between them. The V gene's germline CDR1 is SEHNR and CDR2 FQNEAQ (reference sequence). In DNA, the CDR3 is TGTGCCAGCAGCTTGGGGGGACTCTCTGGAAACACCATATATTTT. The encoded protein is CASSLGGLSGNTIYF.

This chain uses TRBV9 with TRBJ2-7, with 8 bases lining up with TRBD2. This CDR3 region has 17 residues. V lost 4 bases and J lost 1; bases outside the gene matches: 13. Looked up from germline, CDR1 is SGDLS and CDR2 is YYNGEE. As DNA, the CDR3 is TGTGCCAGCAGCATCGGCCCGGGGGGGTCACGTTCCTACGAGCAGTACTTC. Protein: CASSIGPGGSRSYEQYF.

This clone was recorded once. This chain joins TRBV27 and TRBJ2-7, with D perhaps assigned TRBD1 or TRBD2 (5 bases each). In germline, CDR1 is MNHEY, CDR2 SMNVEV (reference sequence). V shed 4 bases and J shed 5 bases, with 24 bases lying between them. The CDR3 runs 17 residues. CDR3 protein: CASSSMPGTSLGHEQYF. In DNA form, the CDR3 reads TGTGCCAGCAGTTCCATGCCCGGGACCTCCCTGGGCCACGAGCAGTACTTC.

The chain uses TRBV7-2 and TRBJ1-1, with unresolved D. The CDR3 runs 13 residues. From germline, CDR1 is SGHTA and CDR2 FQGNSA. V was shortened by 3 bases and J by 2 bases, with 7 bases between the two germline ends. DNA of the CDR3: TGTGCCAGCAGCTTCTCGACAAACACTGAAGCTTTCTTT. Protein product: CASSFSTNTEAFF.

V is TRBV5-1 and J is TRBJ2-1, with 12 bases aligning to TRBD1. V lost 3 bases, J lost 3 bases, and 16 bases stayed unmatched. This CDR3 is 20 amino acids long. Germline V lookup: CDR1 SGHRS, CDR2 YFSETQ. CDR3 loop: CASSSWGTGGDQPSYNEQFF. CDR3 sequence (DNA): TGCGCCAGCAGCTCCTGGGGGACAGGGGGCGATCAGCCAAGCTACAATGAGCAGTTCTTC. The variable domain in full, completed from reference TRBV5-1 and TRBJ2-1, reads KAGVTQTPRYLIKTRGQQVTLSCSPISGHRSVSWYQQTPGQGLQFLFEYFSETQRNKGNFPGRFSGRQFSNSRSEMNVSTLELGDSALYLCASSSWGTGGDQPSYNEQFFGPGTRLTVL.

The CDR3 region is CASKSSPNLGIQYF. In nucleotides, the CDR3 is TGTGCCAGCAAGTCCTCGCCCAACCTCGGCATTCAGTACTTC. V gene TRBV6-5 combines with J gene TRBJ2-4, with D unresolved. This CDR3 comprises 14 residues. The germline V and J ends were trimmed by 7 bases and 9 bases, with 19 bases remaining between them. Germline CDR1 MNHEY, CDR2 SVGAGI.

The chain uses TRBV4-3 and TRBJ2-7; no clear D. The CDR3 totals 14 residues. Germline CDR1 and CDR2: LGHNA and YSLEER. V was shortened by 0 bases and J by 2 bases, with 8 bases between the two germline ends. CDR3 in amino acids: CASSQDLGPYEQYF. CDR3 DNA sequence: TGCGCCAGCAGCCAAGATCTAGGCCCCTACGAGCAGTACTTC.

The chain carries TRBV5-1 and TRBJ1-1, with D possibly being TRBD1 (5 bases). The CDR3 covers 15 residues. V was clipped by 4 bases and J by 2 bases, with 15 bases between them. Per germline, CDR1 SGHRS and CDR2 YFSETQ. This CDR3 is CASSPGWGGNTEAFF. CDR3 sequence (DNA): TGCGCCAGCAGCCCCGGATGGGGGGGAAACACTGAAGCTTTCTTT. The complete variable domain, with remaining parts taken from reference TRBV5-1 and TRBJ1-1, reads KAGVTQTPRYLIKTRGQQVTLSCSPISGHRSVSWYQQTPGQGLQFLFEYFSETQRNKGNFPGRFSGRQFSNSRSEMNVSTLELGDSALYLCASSPGWGGNTEAFFGQGTRLTVV.

Only a few counts were recorded for this clone. The chain combines TRBV28 with TRBJ2-2; D gene ambiguous. This CDR3 spans 13 amino acids. The germline V gene has CDR1 MDHEN and CDR2 SYDVKM. V was cut by 3 bases and J by 6 bases, with 8 bases left in between. CDR3 bases: TGTGCCAGCAGTTTTTCAGTTCCCGGGGAGCTGTTTTTT. Its protein product is CASSFSVPGELFF.

The chain joins TRBV10-3 to TRBJ1-1; weak D call: TRBD1 (6 bases). CDR3 size: 14 residues. Germline values: CDR1 ENHRY, CDR2 SYGVKD. The V end was cut by 10 bases, the J end by 1 base, with 16 bases between. This chain's CDR3 is CASRITGPNTEAFF. The CDR3 bases are TGTGCCAGCAGGATCACAGGGCCGAACACTGAAGCTTTCTTT.

This clone appeared a single time. V usage is TRBV5-4 and J usage is TRBJ2-2; D unclear. The ends were cut back, 4 bases at V and 2 bases at J, with 6 bases in the middle. Germline V gene data show CDR1 as SGHNT and CDR2 as YYREEE (reference sequence). There are 13 residues in the CDR3. Here the CDR3 reads CASSLGNTGELFF. DNA for the CDR3: TGTGCCAGCAGCCTAGGCAACACCGGGGAGCTGTTTTTT.

This clone was recorded only once. The V and J genes are TRBV5-1 and TRBJ1-4; 11 positions match TRBD1. Germline values: CDR1 SGHRS, CDR2 YFSETQ. The CDR3 is made up of 14 amino acids. The V gene end was trimmed by 4 bases and the J gene end by 7 bases; junction bases not matched to a gene: 3. CDR3 sequence (DNA): TGCGCCAGCAGCCCGGGACAGGGGGGTGAAAAACTGTTTTTT. This sequence encodes CASSPGQGGEKLFF.

The chain links TRBV6-5 to TRBJ1-1; 7 bases map to TRBD1. Looked up from germline, CDR1 is MNHEY and CDR2 is SVGAGI. The CDR3 is 15 amino acids. After removal of 2 bases from V and 2 bases from J, the junction contained 5 bases not matched to a gene. CDR3: CASSYVGTVNTEAFF. The CDR3 coding sequence is TGTGCCAGCAGTTACGTAGGGACAGTTAACACTGAAGCTTTCTTT.